The 13 T cell receptor beta chains listed next were all sequenced from one sample in a study of Tregs in tolerant kidney transplant recipients. No antigen is known for these receptors. Assay: immunoSEQ multiplex PCR; the TCRdb copy retains only in-frame clones and omits some. The sample has about 11,000 clones, around nine tenths seen once. The sample in question was Tregs from blood cultured with allogeneic cells, obtained before the transplant. These receptors all come from a human patient who received a combined kidney and bone marrow transplant.

V usage is TRBV4-3 and J usage is TRBJ2-5; TRBD1 or TRBD2 may be the D gene (5 bases each). Per the germline V gene, CDR1 is LGHNA and CDR2 is YSLEER. The CDR3 runs to 14 residues. V lost 4 bases, J lost 5 bases, and 14 bases lay in between. The CDR3 sequence: CASSPGPSQETQYF. CDR3 sequence (DNA): TGCGCCAGCAGCCCGGGACCGTCTCAGGAGACCCAGTACTTC.

The chain carries TRBV7-2 and TRBJ1-2, with D unresolved. Germline V gene sequence: CDR1 SGHTA, CDR2 FQGNSA. Trimming removed 3 bases from V and 2 bases from J, with 13 bases in between. The CDR3 length is 15 residues. The CDR3 loop is CASSFAYIPNYGYTF. In DNA, the CDR3 is TGTGCCAGCAGCTTCGCCTACATTCCAAACTATGGCTACACCTTC. Full variable domain (outside the CDR3, taken from reference TRBV7-2 and TRBJ1-2): GAGVSQSPSNKVTEKGKDVELRCDPISGHTALYWYRQSLGQGLEFLIYFQGNSAPDKSGLPSDRFSAERTGGSVSTLTIQRTQQEDSAVYLCASSFAYIPNYGYTFGSGTRLTVV.

The V call is TRBV15, the J call TRBJ2-1; D may be TRBD2 (5 bases). The CDR3 length is 15 residues. CDR1 is LNHNV, CDR2 YYDKDF, per germline (reference sequence). Deletions cut 0 bases from V and 3 bases from J, with 9 bases between. The CDR3 bases are TGTGCCACCAGCAGAGATGGAGCGGACTACAATGAGCAGTTCTTC. Translation: CATSRDGADYNEQFF.

The chain is built from TRBV11-3 and TRBJ2-2, with 9 positions matching TRBD1. The CDR3 sequence is 15 residues long. Germline trimming cut 6 bases from V and 5 bases from J; bases unmatched to any gene: 7. Germline V lookup: CDR1 SGHNT, CDR2 YENEEA. CDR3 nucleotide sequence: TGTGCCAGCAGGTCCGGACAGGGGAAGACCGGGGAGCTGTTTTTT. Its protein product is CASRSGQGKTGELFF.

This rearrangement joins TRBV28 to TRBJ2-6; no clear D. The V end lost 5 bases, the J end lost 1 base, and 18 bases lay between the germline ends. The CDR3 loop spans 18 amino acids. Germline V lookup: CDR1 MDHEN, CDR2 SYDVKM. The CDR3 region has the DNA TGTGCCAGCAGTCCAATTTGGTCCAAAGGGTCTGGGGCCAACGTCCTGACTTTC. Amino acids: CASSPIWSKGSGANVLTF.

The chain employs TRBV28 and TRBJ2-7, with 7 bases lining up with TRBD2. The CDR3 extends over 13 amino acids. Per germline, CDR1 MDHEN and CDR2 SYDVKM. V dropped 10 bases and J dropped 0; count of bases not matched to a gene: 6. The CDR3 reads CAILGGTSYEQYF. The CDR3 DNA follows: TGTGCCATCCTCGGGGGGACCTCCTACGAGCAGTACTTC.

The chain uses TRBV18 and TRBJ1-1, with D uncertain. This CDR3 contains 14 residues. V lost 2 bases, J lost 6 bases, and 13 bases lay in between. Germline V gives CDR1 KGHSH, CDR2 LQKENI. The CDR3 DNA is TGTGCCAGCTCACCAGGCTTTTTGGCTTCTGAAGCTTTCTTT. It codes for CASSPGFLASEAFF. Full variable domain (outside the CDR3, taken from reference TRBV18 and TRBJ1-1): NAGVMQNPRHLVRRRGQEARLRCSPMKGHSHVYWYRQLPEEGLKFMVYLQKENIIDESGMPKERFSAEFPKEGPSILRIQQVVRGDSAAYFCASSPGFLASEAFFGQGTRLTVV.

This clone was seen just once. This chain joins TRBV2 and TRBJ2-7; 7 bases match TRBD2. The V segment lost 6 bases and the J segment 0 bases; nucleotides outside the gene matches: 11. Per the germline V gene, CDR1 is SNHLY and CDR2 is FYNNEI. The CDR3 has 16 amino acids. CDR3 sequence reads: CASSRNRAGSSYEQYF. CDR3 DNA sequence: TGTGCCAGCAGCCGAAATCGAGCGGGGAGCTCCTACGAGCAGTACTTC. Drawing the rest from reference TRBV2 and TRBJ2-7, the complete variable domain is EPEVTQTPSHQVTQMGQEVILRCVPISNHLYFYWYRQILGQKVEFLVSFYNNEISEKSEIFDDQFSVERPDGSNFTLKIRSTKLEDSAMYFCASSRNRAGSSYEQYFGPGTRLTVT.

V and J are TRBV5-8 and TRBJ1-1; D unresolved. The CDR3 is 11 amino acids. Trimming removed 3 bases at V and 5 bases at J, with 5 bases between. The germline gives CDR1 SGHTS, CDR2 YDEGEE. CDR3 sequence reads: CASSSRTEAFF. CDR3 coding DNA: TGTGCCAGCAGCTCGCGAACTGAAGCTTTCTTT.

The chain recombines TRBV7-9 with TRBJ1-2; D ambiguous. The CDR3 runs 17 residues. Germline V CDR1 and CDR2: SEHNR, FQNEAQ (reference sequence). V was cut by 1 base and J by 8 bases, with 23 bases left in between. The CDR3 is CASSLGPNGRDYRGYTF. In DNA form, the CDR3 reads TGTGCCAGCAGCTTAGGCCCCAATGGGCGGGATTATCGAGGCTACACCTTC.

The gene calls are TRBV10-3 and TRBJ1-1; no clear D gene. Between the trimmed V and J ends, which lost 7 bases and 0 bases, there was a span of 9 bases. CDR1 is ENHRY and CDR2 is SYGVKD in the germline V gene. The CDR3 consists of 13 residues. The CDR3 reads CAITAGLNTEAFF. The CDR3 coding sequence is TGTGCCATCACAGCGGGATTGAACACTGAAGCTTTCTTT.

The chain carries TRBV13 and TRBJ2-7; 9 bases agree with TRBD1. Trimming removed 5 bases from V and 1 base from J; junction bases left unmatched: 6. The CDR3 is 15 residues long. Germline V gene sequence: CDR1 PRHDT, CDR2 FYEKMQ (reference sequence). The CDR3 here is CASSPSGQGSYEQYF. CDR3 coding DNA: TGTGCCAGCAGCCCCTCCGGACAGGGGTCCTACGAGCAGTACTTC.

The rearrangement links TRBV9 to TRBJ2-7, with 7 nucleotides matching TRBD1. After removal of 4 bases from V and 2 bases from J, the junction contained 6 bases not matched to a gene. The germline V gene encodes CDR1 SGDLS and CDR2 YYNGEE. This CDR3 is 14 amino acids long. The chain's CDR3 is CASSFRDRPYEQYF. In DNA, the CDR3 is TGTGCCAGCAGCTTCCGGGACAGACCCTACGAGCAGTACTTC.